This is a list of T cell receptor beta chains from one sample in a study of blood T cell repertoires in COVID-19. TCRdb keeps only in-frame clones here, not all; method: immunoSEQ multiplex PCR. Seen here are 120,000 to 150,000 clones, approximately 87% observed once, and the top ten hold around 8.6%. Material for sequencing was peripheral blood. The receptor set was obtained from a woman aged 50 to 60 with active or convalescent COVID-19. The CDR3 runs from the conserved cysteine through the conserved F or W. Fields, in order: V gene, D gene, clone size, J gene, CDR3 DNA, CDR3 protein. A D gene is named only where the DNA matches it firmly. Only some rows state a clone size, as once, few, many or a class for expanded clones.

v_gene: TRBV6-5
d_gene: TRBD1
abundance: .
j_gene: TRBJ2-5
CDR3nt: TGTGCCAGCAGTCGTAGGACAGGGTCAGAGACCCAGTACTTC
CDR3aa: CASSRRTGSETQYF

v_gene: TRBV7-9
d_gene: TRBD1
abundance: .
j_gene: TRBJ2-3
CDR3nt: TGTGCCAGCAGCTCTACAGGGGGCGAGGATACGCAGTATTTT
CDR3aa: CASSSTGGEDTQYF

v_gene: TRBV27
d_gene: TRBD1
abundance: .
j_gene: TRBJ2-3
CDR3nt: TGTGCCAGCAGTTTACTCGGACAGGGAGGTGTAATGTCAGATACGCAGTATTTT
CDR3aa: CASSLLGQGGVMSDTQYF

v_gene: TRBV7-9
d_gene: .
abundance: .
j_gene: TRBJ1-1
CDR3nt: TGTGCCAGCAATCGTCCTAACACTGAAGCTTTCTTT
CDR3aa: CASNRPNTEAFF

v_gene: TRBV4-1
d_gene: TRBD2
abundance: .
j_gene: TRBJ2-7
CDR3nt: TGCGCCAGCAGCCAAAGGGGCGGGGGGTTGAACGAGCAGTACTTC
CDR3aa: CASSQRGGGLNEQYF

v_gene: TRBV25-1
d_gene: .
abundance: .
j_gene: TRBJ1-1
CDR3nt: TGTGCCAGCAGTGATACAGGGAAGATTGACACTGAAGCTTTCTTT
CDR3aa: CASSDTGKIDTEAFF

v_gene: TRBV25-1
d_gene: TRBD1
abundance: .
j_gene: TRBJ2-5
CDR3nt: TGTGCCAGCAGTGCTCCCGGGACAGGGGAGACCCAGTACTTC
CDR3aa: CASSAPGTGETQYF

v_gene: TRBV6-2/TRBV6-3
d_gene: .
abundance: .
j_gene: TRBJ2-7
CDR3nt: TGTGCCAGCAGTTCCGAGACCCTGACAGGAACCTACGAGCAGTACTTC
CDR3aa: CASSSETLTGTYEQYF

v_gene: TRBV18
d_gene: TRBD2
abundance: .
j_gene: TRBJ2-3
CDR3nt: TGTGCCAGCTCACCAGGACTAGTGGCAGATACGCAGTATTTT
CDR3aa: CASSPGLVADTQYF

v_gene: TRBV5-6
d_gene: .
abundance: once
j_gene: TRBJ1-4
CDR3nt: TGTGCCAGCAGCGGATACAGAGTAACTAATGAAAAACTGTTTTTT
CDR3aa: CASSGYRVTNEKLFF

v_gene: TRBV4-1
d_gene: .
abundance: .
j_gene: TRBJ2-2
CDR3nt: TGCGCCAGCAGCAGCACAGGGAGTGGTAACACCGGGGAGCTGTTTTTT
CDR3aa: CASSSTGSGNTGELFF

v_gene: TRBV18
d_gene: .
abundance: .
j_gene: TRBJ2-7
CDR3nt: TGTGCCAGCTCACCCGACAGCTACGAGCAGTACTTC
CDR3aa: CASSPDSYEQYF

v_gene: TRBV29-1
d_gene: .
abundance: .
j_gene: TRBJ2-7
CDR3nt: TGCAGCGTTGAAGACCCCATGAGGGACGAGCAGTACTTC
CDR3aa: CSVEDPMRDEQYF

v_gene: TRBV15
d_gene: .
abundance: .
j_gene: TRBJ1-3
CDR3nt: TGTGCCACCAGCAGAGATCAACGGGGAACTGGAAACACCATATATTTT
CDR3aa: CATSRDQRGTGNTIYF

v_gene: TRBV4-2
d_gene: TRBD1
abundance: .
j_gene: TRBJ2-5
CDR3nt: TGTGCCAGCAGCCAAGGCGCCGACAGGGGAAGTGAGACCCAGTACTTC
CDR3aa: CASSQGADRGSETQYF

v_gene: TRBV30
d_gene: .
abundance: .
j_gene: TRBJ1-4
CDR3nt: TGTGCCTGGAGTGGACAGGAAAAACTGTTTTTT
CDR3aa: CAWSGQEKLFF

v_gene: TRBV6-6
d_gene: TRBD1
abundance: .
j_gene: TRBJ2-7
CDR3nt: TGTGCCACCCGGGACAGGGGCTCCTACGAGCAGTACTTC
CDR3aa: CATRDRGSYEQYF

v_gene: TRBV30
d_gene: .
abundance: .
j_gene: TRBJ2-3
CDR3nt: TGTGCCTGGAGTGATAGCGGTTTCACAGATACGCAGTATTTT
CDR3aa: CAWSDSGFTDTQYF

v_gene: TRBV10-3
d_gene: TRBD1
abundance: .
j_gene: TRBJ2-7
CDR3nt: TGTGCCATCAGTGAGTCGACAGGGGTGTACGAGCAGTACTTC
CDR3aa: CAISESTGVYEQYF

v_gene: TRBV9
d_gene: .
abundance: .
j_gene: TRBJ2-7
CDR3nt: TGTGCCAGCAGCGTAGGGGCAGCAACCTACGAGCAGTACTTC
CDR3aa: CASSVGAATYEQYF

v_gene: TRBV7-6
d_gene: TRBD1
abundance: .
j_gene: TRBJ2-2
CDR3nt: TGTGCCAGCAGCTTAACAGGGGGCGGGGCCGGGGAGCTGTTTTTT
CDR3aa: CASSLTGGGAGELFF

v_gene: TRBV11-2
d_gene: TRBD2
abundance: .
j_gene: TRBJ2-3
CDR3nt: TGTGCCAGCACCATAGCGGGAGCTAGCACAGATACGCAGTATTTT
CDR3aa: CASTIAGASTDTQYF

v_gene: TRBV5-1
d_gene: .
abundance: .
j_gene: TRBJ2-5
CDR3nt: TGCGCCAGCAGCAGGTCGACAGGCCTGGGGCAAGAGACCCAGTACTTC
CDR3aa: CASSRSTGLGQETQYF

v_gene: TRBV10-3
d_gene: .
abundance: .
j_gene: TRBJ1-5
CDR3nt: TGTGCCAACGGGGATAGCAATCAGCCCCAGCATTTT
CDR3aa: CANGDSNQPQHF

v_gene: TRBV4-3
d_gene: .
abundance: .
j_gene: TRBJ1-1
CDR3nt: TGCGCCAGCAGCCAACTAGGACAGCCGAAGCCCACTGAAGCTTTCTTT
CDR3aa: CASSQLGQPKPTEAFF

v_gene: TRBV2
d_gene: .
abundance: .
j_gene: TRBJ2-4
CDR3nt: TGTGCCAGCAATTTGGGGCCAGGGGCGAAAGCCAAAAACATTCAGTACTTC
CDR3aa: CASNLGPGAKAKNIQYF

v_gene: TRBV5-1
d_gene: .
abundance: .
j_gene: TRBJ2-7
CDR3nt: TGCGCCAGCAGCCGCCAACAAGGAGGCCCATACGAGCAGTACTTC
CDR3aa: CASSRQQGGPYEQYF

v_gene: TRBV3-1/TRBV3-2
d_gene: TRBD1
abundance: .
j_gene: TRBJ1-4
CDR3nt: TGTGCCAGCAGCCAGCAGACAGGGCCAACTAATGAAAAACTGTTTTTT
CDR3aa: CASSQQTGPTNEKLFF

v_gene: TRBV18
d_gene: .
abundance: .
j_gene: TRBJ1-4
CDR3nt: TGTGCCAGCTCACCACCGCAGGTAGAGGAAAAACTGTTTTTT
CDR3aa: CASSPPQVEEKLFF

v_gene: TRBV7-9
d_gene: .
abundance: .
j_gene: TRBJ1-1
CDR3nt: TGTGCCAGCAGCTCATTTAACAGGGAGTCTGAAGCTTTCTTT
CDR3aa: CASSSFNRESEAFF

v_gene: TRBV27
d_gene: TRBD1
abundance: .
j_gene: TRBJ1-2
CDR3nt: TGTGCCAGCAGTTCCCGGACAGGGGGCGCCGCTAACTATGGCTACACCTTC
CDR3aa: CASSSRTGGAANYGYTF

v_gene: TRBV27
d_gene: TRBD1
abundance: .
j_gene: TRBJ1-5
CDR3nt: TGTGCCAGCAGTACCCTGGGGGACAGTAATCAGCCCCAGCATTTT
CDR3aa: CASSTLGDSNQPQHF

v_gene: TRBV6-5
d_gene: .
abundance: .
j_gene: TRBJ2-1
CDR3nt: TGTGCCAGCAGTTACCCCGGGGGGCGATACAATGAGCAGTTCTTC
CDR3aa: CASSYPGGRYNEQFF

v_gene: TRBV4-3
d_gene: .
abundance: .
j_gene: TRBJ1-1
CDR3nt: TGCGCCAGCAGCCAAGGACCGGACAGTAACACTGAAGCTTTCTTT
CDR3aa: CASSQGPDSNTEAFF

v_gene: TRBV18
d_gene: TRBD1
abundance: .
j_gene: TRBJ1-1
CDR3nt: TGTGCCAGCTCACTAGGGACAGGACGCACTGAAGCTTTCTTT
CDR3aa: CASSLGTGRTEAFF

v_gene: TRBV6-7
d_gene: TRBD1
abundance: .
j_gene: TRBJ1-2
CDR3nt: TGTGCCAGCGGATTCCGACAGGGTATTTCGTCTGGCTACACCTTC
CDR3aa: CASGFRQGISSGYTF

v_gene: TRBV2
d_gene: TRBD1
abundance: .
j_gene: TRBJ1-1
CDR3nt: TGTGCCAGCAGTGAAACCCCGAACAGGGGGAAGACTGAAGCTTTCTTT
CDR3aa: CASSETPNRGKTEAFF

v_gene: TRBV28
d_gene: TRBD1
abundance: .
j_gene: TRBJ1-1
CDR3nt: TGTGCCAGCAGTTTATATAATATGAGGACAGGGGAAAACACTGAAGCTTTCTTT
CDR3aa: CASSLYNMRTGENTEAFF

v_gene: TRBV29-1
d_gene: .
abundance: .
j_gene: TRBJ2-2
CDR3nt: TGCAGCGTTGATGGCAGGAACACCGGGGAGCTGTTTTTT
CDR3aa: CSVDGRNTGELFF

v_gene: TRBV7-2
d_gene: TRBD1
abundance: .
j_gene: TRBJ2-4
CDR3nt: TGTGCCAGCAGCTCAGGACAGGGGGGGAACATTCAGTACTTC
CDR3aa: CASSSGQGGNIQYF

v_gene: TRBV10-3
d_gene: .
abundance: .
j_gene: TRBJ1-1
CDR3nt: TGTGCCATCAGTGAGAACAGGGACACTGAAGCTTTCTTT
CDR3aa: CAISENRDTEAFF

v_gene: TRBV5-5
d_gene: TRBD1
abundance: .
j_gene: TRBJ2-3
CDR3nt: TGTGCCAGCAGCTGGGACAGGGCCACAGATACGCAGTATTTT
CDR3aa: CASSWDRATDTQYF

v_gene: TRBV9
d_gene: TRBD1
abundance: few
j_gene: TRBJ2-7
CDR3nt: TGTGCCAGCAGCGACGGACAGGGAGGCTACGAGCAGTACTTC
CDR3aa: CASSDGQGGYEQYF

v_gene: TRBV5-5
d_gene: TRBD1
abundance: .
j_gene: TRBJ2-7
CDR3nt: TGTGCCAGCAGCTTGCTACACTCCGGGACAGGGAACGAGCAGTACTTC
CDR3aa: CASSLLHSGTGNEQYF

v_gene: TRBV5-6
d_gene: .
abundance: .
j_gene: TRBJ2-3
CDR3nt: TGTGCCAGCAGCTTGTGGGGGGGCCAAACAGATACGCAGTATTTT
CDR3aa: CASSLWGGQTDTQYF

v_gene: TRBV7-8
d_gene: TRBD2
abundance: once
j_gene: TRBJ2-7
CDR3nt: TGTGCCAGCAGCTTAACGGGAGGGGTCTACGAGCAGTACTTC
CDR3aa: CASSLTGGVYEQYF

v_gene: TRBV10-3
d_gene: TRBD1
abundance: once
j_gene: TRBJ1-6
CDR3nt: TGTGCCATCAGTGCCTCGGGACAGGGAACCTTGCCCCTCCACTTT
CDR3aa: CAISASGQGTLPLHF

v_gene: TRBV7-2
d_gene: .
abundance: .
j_gene: TRBJ1-1
CDR3nt: TGTGCCAGCAGCTTAGAGACTAGTACTGAAGCTTTCTTT
CDR3aa: CASSLETSTEAFF

v_gene: TRBV19
d_gene: .
abundance: .
j_gene: TRBJ2-4
CDR3nt: TGTGCCAGTACCCACAGGGTTGCCAAAAACATTCAGTACTTC
CDR3aa: CASTHRVAKNIQYF

v_gene: TRBV5-8
d_gene: TRBD1
abundance: once
j_gene: TRBJ1-1
CDR3nt: TGTGCCAGCAGCTTGGTGGGACAGGGCAACACTGAAGCTTTCTTT
CDR3aa: CASSLVGQGNTEAFF

v_gene: TRBV24-1
d_gene: TRBD2
abundance: .
j_gene: TRBJ2-2
CDR3nt: TGTGCCACCAGTGATTTTCGGGGGGGCCGGGACACCGGGGAGCTGTTTTTT
CDR3aa: CATSDFRGGRDTGELFF

v_gene: TRBV4-2
d_gene: TRBD2
abundance: .
j_gene: TRBJ2-2
CDR3nt: TGTGCCAGCAGCCGTCGGGAGGCGGGCACCGGGGAGCTGTTTTTT
CDR3aa: CASSRREAGTGELFF

v_gene: TRBV7-2
d_gene: .
abundance: .
j_gene: TRBJ2-1
CDR3nt: TGTGCCAGCCAGACAGGTTGGGGTTCCTACAATGAGCAGTTCTTC
CDR3aa: CASQTGWGSYNEQFF

v_gene: TRBV29-1
d_gene: TRBD1
abundance: .
j_gene: TRBJ1-2
CDR3nt: TGCAGCGTTGGTGGGGACAGGGGTGAAGGGGTCTATGGCTACACCTTC
CDR3aa: CSVGGDRGEGVYGYTF

v_gene: TRBV7-7
d_gene: TRBD2
abundance: .
j_gene: TRBJ2-1
CDR3nt: TGTGCTAGCAGCTTAGGGACTAGCGGAGCCTACAATGAGCAGTTCTTC
CDR3aa: CASSLGTSGAYNEQFF

v_gene: TRBV2
d_gene: TRBD1
abundance: .
j_gene: TRBJ1-1
CDR3nt: TGTGCCAGCAGGGACAGGGCGTCCGCTGAAGCTTTCTTT
CDR3aa: CASRDRASAEAFF

v_gene: TRBV12-3/TRBV12-4
d_gene: .
abundance: .
j_gene: TRBJ1-5
CDR3nt: TGTGCCAGCAGTCCTCAGTCAAATCAGCCCCAGCATTTT
CDR3aa: CASSPQSNQPQHF

v_gene: TRBV25-1
d_gene: TRBD1
abundance: once
j_gene: TRBJ1-2
CDR3nt: TGTGCCAGCAGCGAACCAGGGACAGGGATAGTGAGTGGCTACACCTTC
CDR3aa: CASSEPGTGIVSGYTF

v_gene: TRBV14
d_gene: .
abundance: .
j_gene: TRBJ1-6
CDR3nt: TGTGCCAGCAGCCACTCATATCGATGGACAGAGAGCTCCTATAATTCACCCCTCCACTTT
CDR3aa: CASSHSYRWTESSYNSPLHF

v_gene: TRBV19
d_gene: .
abundance: .
j_gene: TRBJ1-1
CDR3nt: TGTGCCAGTAGGGCTTACCATCTCGGAGGGGCTGAAGCTTTCTTT
CDR3aa: CASRAYHLGGAEAFF